This T cell receptor beta chain was recovered during a study of cytomegalovirus exposure and HLA in healthy donors. The study's findings and limits: Among TCR beta chains, those listed as cytomegalovirus-associated numbered approximately 150.

A word on this clone: Its antigen is not identified.

CDR1 and CDR2 (germline): MNHEY, SMNVEV (reference sequence). The CDR3 covers 16 residues. Unmatched junction bases numbered 11, after V lost 2 bases and J lost 5 bases. In the PCR, 60 Vbeta and 13 Jbeta primers were used. TCRdb keeps only in-frame clones here, not all; method: immunoSEQ multiplex PCR. The sample includes some 140,000 clones, approximately 77% seen only once; the top ten take approximately 1.5%. This chain uses TRBV27 with TRBJ1-1, with 7 nucleotides matching TRBD1. Sequences were obtained from PBMCs. This clonotype was sampled from a woman aged 40 to 50 in good health and CMV-seronegative. The CDR3 coding sequence is TGTGCCAGCAGTTTAGGGACAGCCCTTCCGAGGACTGAAGCTTTCTTT. Its protein is CASSLGTALPRTEAFF.